The TCR beta chain described here comes from a study of blood T cell repertoires in COVID-19. Whole-study context: Samples of COVID-19 (acute and convalescent) were obtained from the United States, Italy and Spain.

Germline values: CDR1 SGHRS, CDR2 YFSETQ. The CDR3 runs 15 residues. Trimming took 0 bases from V and 3 from J; bases not matched to a gene: 3. Authors' methods: Estimation of nucleated cell counts was performed using reference gene primer amplification. The protocol was immunoSEQ multiplex PCR, while the TCRdb copy is restricted to in-frame clones and leaves out a portion. V, J and clone size are those of that table, while D and trimming were read from the DNA. The table has about 190,000 clones, around 84% seen once. The TCR sequence derives from a young man with active or convalescent COVID-19. The source material was peripheral blood. This chain links TRBV5-1 with TRBJ2-5; 9 bases map to TRBD2. For the CDR3, the DNA is TGCGCCAGCAGCTTGGCGCGGGGGGGCGAAGAGACCCAGTACTTC. This sequence encodes CASSLARGGEETQYF.